This TCR beta chain was recovered during a study of blood T cells in healthy people across ages. Then a second PCR, running about 7 to 11 cycles, was carried out with a sample-barcoded 5' primer and a J-beta primer mix. TCRdb independently ran MiXCR on the 5' RACE reads; one entry per CDR3 protein. The sample has 590,000 or so distinct CDR3 sequences; under 30% are singletons. This clonotype was seen repeatedly, ten times or more. The V end lost 5 bases, the J end lost 4 bases, and 15 bases lay between the germline ends. The germline CDR1 and CDR2 sequences are SGHAT and FQNNGV. This CDR3 has 14 residues. A minimum of 6 micrograms of total RNA was extracted per sample.

The specimen sequenced was blood. The receptor was derived from a woman of 80 years or more in good health. This chain joins TRBV11-2 and TRBJ2-7; unclear D gene. DNA of the CDR3: TGTGCCAGCAGCCCTCGGTTCGACGGTTACGAGCAGTACTTC. Residues: CASSPRFDGYEQYF.